Listed below are T cell receptor beta chains from one sample, sequenced in a study of CDR3 diversity in severe acne. Using its own MiXCR run on the PCR reads, TCRdb lists one record per CDR3 protein. The sample includes more than 70,000 distinct CDR3 sequences, less than 65% of them seen just once. Sequences were obtained from blood. The source is a male donor with severe acne vulgaris. Both conserved end residues are part of each CDR3. A D gene is named only where the DNA matches it firmly. Expanded clones are given a class, and other clones once, few, many or no size at all.

cdr3_nt,cdr3_aa,v_call,j_call,d_call,clone_size
TGTGCCAGCAGTGGAAGGTATTTAAACACTGAAGCTTTCTTT,CASSGRYLNTEAFF,TRBV28,TRBJ1-1,NA,many
TGTGCCAGCAGCTTAGCGCGAGGGGGACTAAACACCATATATTTT,CASSLARGGLNTIYF,TRBV7-9,TRBJ1-3,NA,many
TGCAGTGCCACCGGGCCCGGGTTTGTCAACATTCAGTACTTC,CSATGPGFVNIQYF,TRBV20-1,TRBJ2-4,NA,NA
TGTGCCAGCAGCCCTCAGTTAGTCGCGAACACCATATATTTT,CASSPQLVANTIYF,TRBV28,TRBJ1-3,NA,many
TGTGCCAGACGGGACGAAGAGGGCTCACCCCTCCACTTT,CARRDEEGSPLHF,TRBV19,TRBJ1-6,NA,once
TGCAGCGTTGAAGTTTGGGGCGGGAGGGCCGGAGATACGCAGTATTTT,CSVEVWGGRAGDTQYF,TRBV29-1,TRBJ2-3,TRBD2,NA
TGTGCCAGCAGTGCCAATCAGGGGATACGCTACGAGCAGTACTTC,CASSANQGIRYEQYF,TRBV25-1,TRBJ2-7,NA,NA
TGTGCCAGCAGTCCAGGGGGGGTAGCGGGGAATGAGCAGTTCTTC,CASSPGGVAGNEQFF,TRBV7-7,TRBJ2-1,NA,many
TGTGCCAGCAGTCCTCGGATTGAGTATGGCTACACCTTC,CASSPRIEYGYTF,TRBV25-1,TRBJ1-2,NA,NA
TGTGCCAGCAGCTTAGTCCGGCTAGCCCTGGGCACCGGGGAGCTGTTTTTT,CASSLVRLALGTGELFF,TRBV7-2,TRBJ2-2,NA,many
TGTGCCAGCAGCTCAGGATCCTTCCTAAATCAGCCCCAGCATTTT,CASSSGSFLNQPQHF,TRBV11-3,TRBJ1-5,NA,NA
TGCGCCAGCAGGGACCTCGAAGAGACCCAGTACTTC,CASRDLEETQYF,TRBV2,TRBJ2-5,NA,once
TGTGCCACCAGCAGAGACGGAGCTAGCAATCAGCCCCAGCATTTT,CATSRDGASNQPQHF,TRBV15,TRBJ1-5,NA,NA
TGCGCCAGCAGCTTGGTACCGGAGGCAGAAGAGACCCAGTACTTC,CASSLVPEAEETQYF,TRBV5-1,TRBJ2-5,NA,few
TGTGCCAGCAGTTACGGGTTGGTAGCGGGGGCTAGCACAGATACGCAGTATTTT,CASSYGLVAGASTDTQYF,TRBV6-4,TRBJ2-3,TRBD2,NA
TGTGCCAGCACCCACGCCGGACAGGGGGCGCCGGAGACCCAGTACTTC,CASTHAGQGAPETQYF,TRBV6-2/TRBV6-3,TRBJ2-5,TRBD1,many
TGTGCCACCAGTGGGGGACCAGGGTATGGCTACACCTTC,CATSGGPGYGYTF,TRBV24-1,TRBJ1-2,NA,medium-sized
TGCGCCAGCAGCCCTTTTGGAACAGGGGGAGCGGGCACTGAAGCTTTCTTT,CASSPFGTGGAGTEAFF,TRBV5-1,TRBJ1-1,TRBD1,once
TGTGCCATCAGTGAGGACAGTAGTCAGCCCCAGCATTTT,CAISEDSSQPQHF,TRBV10-3,TRBJ1-5,NA,few
TGTGCCAGCAGCTTAGCTACGACCGGACAGGGAAGTAACTATGGCTACACCTTC,CASSLATTGQGSNYGYTF,TRBV2,TRBJ1-2,TRBD1,once
TGTGCCAGCAGCTTAGGAGGACAGGGGGACTATGGCTACACCTGCGGGCAGTACTTC,CASSLGGQGDYGYTCGQYF,TRBV7-8,TRBJ2-7,TRBD1,once
TGCAGCGTTGAAGTCGGTGGTCCTAACTATGGCTACACCTTC,CSVEVGGPNYGYTF,TRBV29-1,TRBJ1-2,NA,NA
TGTGCCAGCAGTCCTACGGGCCCGACCTACGAGCAGTACTTC,CASSPTGPTYEQYF,TRBV28,TRBJ2-7,NA,many
TGCAGCGTTGTACGAGTTTACACAGATACGCAGTATTTT,CSVVRVYTDTQYF,TRBV29-1,TRBJ2-3,NA,NA
TGCAGTGCGGAACCCGGGTTTGTCAACGTTCAGTACTTC,CSAEPGFVNVQYF,TRBV20-1,TRBJ2-4,NA,NA
TGTGCCAGCAGCGTAGAAGCGGGAGGTTTCACCGGGGAGCTGTTTTTT,CASSVEAGGFTGELFF,TRBV9,TRBJ2-2,TRBD2,few
TGTGCCAGCAGTGCGGTGCAGGGGGCTAATAGTGGCTACACCTTC,CASSAVQGANSGYTF,TRBV2,TRBJ1-2,TRBD1,once
TGTGCCAGCAGTTTAGGAATCCTGTACAATGAGCAGTTCTTC,CASSLGILYNEQFF,TRBV11-2,TRBJ2-1,NA,once
TGTGCCAGCAGCTCCGGGACTAGCGGGACCTATACCTACGAGCAGTACTTC,CASSSGTSGTYTYEQYF,TRBV7-9,TRBJ2-7,TRBD2,once
TGTGCCAGCAGGGCGATGGGGGCAGATACGCAGTATTTT,CASRAMGADTQYF,TRBV12-3/TRBV12-4,TRBJ2-3,NA,once
TGTGCCATCAGTGAGTCGGGGTTAGGACTTTCTGAAGCTTTCTTT,CAISESGLGLSEAFF,TRBV10-3,TRBJ1-1,NA,NA
TGCAGTGCTAGATCACTAGCGGGACGGGAGACCCAGTACTTC,CSARSLAGRETQYF,TRBV20-1,TRBJ2-5,TRBD2,NA
TGTGCCAGCTCAGGACTAGCGACTCAGCACACCGGGGAGCTGTTTTTT,CASSGLATQHTGELFF,TRBV6-2/TRBV6-3,TRBJ2-2,TRBD2,many
TGTGCCAGCAGCATTGCCGGGACTAGCGGGAGGGCCTATGAGCAGTTCTTC,CASSIAGTSGRAYEQFF,TRBV7-2,TRBJ2-1,TRBD2,NA
TGTGCCAGCAGCCAAGAAGTTCGGGGCGATGGCTACACCTTC,CASSQEVRGDGYTF,TRBV14,TRBJ1-2,NA,NA
TGTGCCAGTAGTCTTTCGGGGACAGGGGGTCCCGTTCAGCCCCAGCATTTT,CASSLSGTGGPVQPQHF,TRBV19,TRBJ1-5,TRBD1,NA
TGCAGTGCTGGAGGGGGACTAGCGGGAGGGGGCCACGAGCAGTACTTC,CSAGGGLAGGGHEQYF,TRBV20-1,TRBJ2-7,TRBD2,NA
TGTGCCAGCAGCCAAGAGACAGGTCTGGTCGGCTACACCTTC,CASSQETGLVGYTF,TRBV7-2,TRBJ1-2,NA,NA
TGTGCCACCACCGCTGCTAGCGGGAGTGGGGAGACCCAGTACTTC,CATTAASGSGETQYF,TRBV15,TRBJ2-5,TRBD2,NA
TGTGCCATCAGTGATGCAGGGGGCGGAAATACGCAGTATTTT,CAISDAGGGNTQYF,TRBV10-3,TRBJ2-3,TRBD1,many
TGTGCCAGCAGCGGGACTAGCGGGAGGGTTGGGGAGACCCAGTACTTC,CASSGTSGRVGETQYF,TRBV13,TRBJ2-5,TRBD2,NA
TGTGCCTGCGACAGGGGTTCGGAAGCTTTCTTT,CACDRGSEAFF,TRBV30,TRBJ1-1,TRBD1,once
TGTGCCAGCGAGAGCGGGAGGGCCTTCGGCAATGAGCAGTTCTTC,CASESGRAFGNEQFF,TRBV9,TRBJ2-1,TRBD2,NA
TGTGCCATCAGAGTTGCCGGGAGGGCCATAGATACGCAGTATTTT,CAIRVAGRAIDTQYF,TRBV10-3,TRBJ2-3,TRBD2,NA
TGCGCCAGCAGCCACTCCCCGGCCTCCCAAGAGACCCAGTACTTC,CASSHSPASQETQYF,TRBV4-1,TRBJ2-5,NA,few
TGCAGTGCTAGAGATCCTGACTGGAATCAGCCCCAGCATTTT,CSARDPDWNQPQHF,TRBV20-1,TRBJ1-5,NA,NA
TGTGCCAGCAGCTACGACTCTTACGAGCAGTACTTC,CASSYDSYEQYF,TRBV5-8,TRBJ2-7,NA,many
TGTGCCAGCAGGGGCGAGTCTAATGAAAAACTGTTTTTT,CASRGESNEKLFF,TRBV25-1,TRBJ1-4,NA,NA
TGTGCCACCAGCAGAGATAAGACCGGGGAGCTGTTTTTT,CATSRDKTGELFF,TRBV15,TRBJ2-2,NA,NA
TGTGCCAGCAGTTTAAACCCGACAGCTGAAGCTTTCTTT,CASSLNPTAEAFF,TRBV7-9,TRBJ1-1,NA,NA
TGCAGCGTTGAAAGGGCGGGGGGAGGCTTCGATGAGCAGTTCTTC,CSVERAGGGFDEQFF,TRBV29-1,TRBJ2-1,TRBD2,many
TGTGCCACCAGTGATATAGCGGGGGACGGGGAGACCCAGTACTTC,CATSDIAGDGETQYF,TRBV24-1,TRBJ2-5,TRBD2,NA